This section outlines one TCR beta chain sequence together with its context. This sample was taken from a study of blood T cell repertoires in COVID-19. The wider study: Donors in the United States, Italy and Spain gave samples during acute or convalescent COVID-19. PBMCs, B-cell-depleted T cells, or T cells were the source of the cDNA or gDNA that made up the material.

V was pared by 0 bases and J by 7 bases, with 10 bases of the junction left unmatched. Germline V gene data show CDR1 as SGHNT and CDR2 as YYREEE (reference sequence). The CDR3 spans 16 residues. Authors' methods: Reference gene primers were amplified, and this amplification served to estimate nucleated cell counts. Clones were read by immunoSEQ multiplex PCR, and TCRdb kept only the in-frame ones, dropping some. That table supplies the V and J calls and clone size; D and trimming were determined from the DNA. Here the sample spans approximately 17,000 clones, around 90% being singletons. Sequencing input: peripheral blood. This sequence joins TRBV5-4 and TRBJ2-1; 7 nucleotides line up with TRBD2. The TCR originated in a human donor in a cohort sampled during active COVID-19. CDR3 sequence reads: CASSLGGGLGRNEQFF. DNA of the CDR3: TGTGCCAGCAGCTTGGGGGGGGGTCTAGGCCGGAATGAGCAGTTCTTC.